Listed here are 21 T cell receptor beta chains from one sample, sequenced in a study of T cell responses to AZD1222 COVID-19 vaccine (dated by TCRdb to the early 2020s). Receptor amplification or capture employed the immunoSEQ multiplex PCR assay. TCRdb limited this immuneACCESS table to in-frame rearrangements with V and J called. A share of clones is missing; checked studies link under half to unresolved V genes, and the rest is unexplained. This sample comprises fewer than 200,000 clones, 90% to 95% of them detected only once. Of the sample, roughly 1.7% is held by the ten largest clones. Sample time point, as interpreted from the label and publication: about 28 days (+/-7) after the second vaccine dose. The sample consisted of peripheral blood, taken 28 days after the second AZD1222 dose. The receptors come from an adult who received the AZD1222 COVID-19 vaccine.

CDR3 protein: CAACWLAAHKETQYF. CDR3 in DNA: TGTGCCGCCTGCTGGCTAGCGGCACACAAAGAGACCCAGTACTTC. The chain uses TRBV24-1 and TRBJ2-5; TRBD2 matches at 7 bases. V was pared by 12 bases and J by 3 bases, with 15 bases of the junction left unmatched. From germline, CDR1 is KGHDR and CDR2 SFDVKD. This CDR3 is built from 15 residues.

Here the CDR3 DNA reads TGTGCCAGCTCACCAGGACAGACCAGCACCATATATTTT. It translates to CASSPGQTSTIYF. This chain connects TRBV18 to TRBJ1-3; D is possibly TRBD1 (6 bases). The CDR3 is made up of 13 amino acids. Germline assignment: CDR1 KGHSH and CDR2 LQKENI. The V and J ends lost 2 bases and 9 bases respectively, with 11 bases between them.

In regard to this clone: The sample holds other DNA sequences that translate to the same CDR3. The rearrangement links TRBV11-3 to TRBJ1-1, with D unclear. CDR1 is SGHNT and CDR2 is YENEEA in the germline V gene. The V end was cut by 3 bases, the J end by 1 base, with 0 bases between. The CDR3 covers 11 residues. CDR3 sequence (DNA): TGTGCCAGCAGCTTGAACACTGAAGCTTTCTTT. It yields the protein CASSLNTEAFF. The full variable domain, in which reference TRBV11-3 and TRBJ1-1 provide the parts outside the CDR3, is EAGVVQSPRYKIIEKKQPVAFWCNPISGHNTLYWYLQNLGQGPELLIRYENEEAVDDSQLPKDRFSAERLKGVDSTLKIQPAELGDSAVYLCASSLNTEAFFGQGTRLTVV.

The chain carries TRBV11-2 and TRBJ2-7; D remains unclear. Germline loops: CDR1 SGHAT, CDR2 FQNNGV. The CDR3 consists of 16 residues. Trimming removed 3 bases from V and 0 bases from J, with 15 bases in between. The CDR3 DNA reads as TGTGCCAGCAGCTTGTCTCAACTTCCCTCCTCCTACGAGCAGTACTTC. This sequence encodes CASSLSQLPSSYEQYF. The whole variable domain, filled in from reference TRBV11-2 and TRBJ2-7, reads EAGVAQSPRYKIIEKRQSVAFWCNPISGHATLYWYQQILGQGPKLLIQFQNNGVVDDSQLPKDRFSAERLKGVDSTLKIQPAKLEDSAVYLCASSLSQLPSSYEQYFGPGTRLTVT.

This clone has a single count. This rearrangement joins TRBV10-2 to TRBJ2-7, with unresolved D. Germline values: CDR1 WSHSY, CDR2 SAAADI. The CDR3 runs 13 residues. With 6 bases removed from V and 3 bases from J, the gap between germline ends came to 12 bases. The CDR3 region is CASRSTRGYEQYF. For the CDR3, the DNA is TGCGCCAGCAGAAGTACTCGAGGCTACGAGCAGTACTTC.

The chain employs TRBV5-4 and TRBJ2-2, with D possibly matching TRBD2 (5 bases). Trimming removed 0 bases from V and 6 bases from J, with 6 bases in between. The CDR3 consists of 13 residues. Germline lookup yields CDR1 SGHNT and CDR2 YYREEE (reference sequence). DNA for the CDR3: TGTGCCAGCAGCTTGGGAGGGTCCGGGGAGCTGTTTTTT. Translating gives CASSLGGSGELFF.

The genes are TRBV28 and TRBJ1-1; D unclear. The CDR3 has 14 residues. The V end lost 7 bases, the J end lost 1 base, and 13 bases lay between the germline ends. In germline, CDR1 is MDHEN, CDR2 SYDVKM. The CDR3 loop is CASTALNKNTEAFF. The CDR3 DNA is TGTGCCAGCACCGCCCTAAACAAGAACACTGAAGCTTTCTTT.

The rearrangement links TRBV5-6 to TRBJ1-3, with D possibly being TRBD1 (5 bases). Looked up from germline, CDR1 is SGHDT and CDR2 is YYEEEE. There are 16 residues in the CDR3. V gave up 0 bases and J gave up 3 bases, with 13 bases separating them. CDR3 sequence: CASSLARPGFGNTIYF. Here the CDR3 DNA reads TGTGCCAGCAGCTTGGCCAGGCCAGGGTTTGGAAACACCATATATTTT.

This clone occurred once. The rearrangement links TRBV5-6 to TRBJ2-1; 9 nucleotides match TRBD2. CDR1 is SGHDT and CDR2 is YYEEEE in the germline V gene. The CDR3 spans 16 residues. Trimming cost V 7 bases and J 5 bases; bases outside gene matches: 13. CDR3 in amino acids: CASLSFGLAGHNEQFF. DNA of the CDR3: TGTGCCAGCTTGTCCTTTGGGCTAGCGGGACACAATGAGCAGTTCTTC.

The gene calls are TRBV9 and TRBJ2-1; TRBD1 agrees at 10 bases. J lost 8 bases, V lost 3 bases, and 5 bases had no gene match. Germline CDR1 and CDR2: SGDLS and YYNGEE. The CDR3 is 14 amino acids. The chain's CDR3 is CASSALGTGDEQFF. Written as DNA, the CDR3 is TGTGCCAGCAGCGCCCTGGGGACAGGGGATGAGCAGTTCTTC.

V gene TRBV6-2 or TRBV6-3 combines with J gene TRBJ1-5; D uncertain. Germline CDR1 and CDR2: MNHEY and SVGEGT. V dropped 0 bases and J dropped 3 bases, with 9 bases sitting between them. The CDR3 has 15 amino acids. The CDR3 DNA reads TGTGCCAGCAGTTACTCTCTTACCCACAATCAGCCCCAGCATTTT. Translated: CASSYSLTHNQPQHF.

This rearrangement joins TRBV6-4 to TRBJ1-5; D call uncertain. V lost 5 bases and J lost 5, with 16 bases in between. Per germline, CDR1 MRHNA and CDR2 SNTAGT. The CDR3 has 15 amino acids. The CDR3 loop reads CASSLFHGMDQPQHF. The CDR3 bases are TGTGCCAGCAGTCTTTTCCATGGCATGGATCAGCCCCAGCATTTT.

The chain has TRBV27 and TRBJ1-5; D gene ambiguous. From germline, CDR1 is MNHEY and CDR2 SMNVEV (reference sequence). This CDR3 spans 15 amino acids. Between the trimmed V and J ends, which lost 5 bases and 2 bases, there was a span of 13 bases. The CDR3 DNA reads TGTGCCAGCAGTCCCGACCTTGGGGGCAATCAGCCCCAGCATTTT. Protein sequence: CASSPDLGGNQPQHF.

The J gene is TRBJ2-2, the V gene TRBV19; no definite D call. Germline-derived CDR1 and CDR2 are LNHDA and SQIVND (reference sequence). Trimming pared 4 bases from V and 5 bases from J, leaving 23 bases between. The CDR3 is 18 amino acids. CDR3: CASSTRSRPLYSTGELFF. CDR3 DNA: TGTGCCAGTAGTACCAGATCCCGGCCGCTATACTCAACCGGGGAGCTGTTTTTT.

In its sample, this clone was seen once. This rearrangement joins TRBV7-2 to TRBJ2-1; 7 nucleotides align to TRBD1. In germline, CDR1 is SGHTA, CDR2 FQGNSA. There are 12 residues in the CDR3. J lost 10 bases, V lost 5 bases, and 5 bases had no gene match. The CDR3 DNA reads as TGTGCCAGCAGCAGAGGGGGCGGGGAGCAGTTCTTC. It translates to CASSRGGGEQFF. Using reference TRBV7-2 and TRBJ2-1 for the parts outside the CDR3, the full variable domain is GAGVSQSPSNKVTEKGKDVELRCDPISGHTALYWYRQSLGQGLEFLIYFQGNSAPDKSGLPSDRFSAERTGGSVSTLTIQRTQQEDSAVYLCASSRGGGEQFFGPGTRLTVL.

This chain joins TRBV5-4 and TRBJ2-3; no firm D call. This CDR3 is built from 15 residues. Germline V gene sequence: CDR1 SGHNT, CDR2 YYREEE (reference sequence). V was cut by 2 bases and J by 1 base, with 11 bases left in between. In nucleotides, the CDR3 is TGTGCCAGCAGCTTAATTTCAGGAGGCACAGATACGCAGTATTTT. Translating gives CASSLISGGTDTQYF.

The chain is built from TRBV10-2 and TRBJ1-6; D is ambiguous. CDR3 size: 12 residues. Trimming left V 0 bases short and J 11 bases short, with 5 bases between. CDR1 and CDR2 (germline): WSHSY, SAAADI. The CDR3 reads CASSESLPPLHF. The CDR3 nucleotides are TGCGCCAGCAGTGAGTCTTTGCCACCCCTCCACTTT.

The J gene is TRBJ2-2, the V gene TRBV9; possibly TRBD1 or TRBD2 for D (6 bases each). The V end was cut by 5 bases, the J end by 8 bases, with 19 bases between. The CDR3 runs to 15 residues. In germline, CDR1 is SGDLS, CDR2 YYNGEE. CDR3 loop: CASRPGAPDAGELFF. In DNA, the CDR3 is TGTGCCAGCAGGCCGGGGGCTCCTGATGCTGGGGAGCTGTTTTTT.

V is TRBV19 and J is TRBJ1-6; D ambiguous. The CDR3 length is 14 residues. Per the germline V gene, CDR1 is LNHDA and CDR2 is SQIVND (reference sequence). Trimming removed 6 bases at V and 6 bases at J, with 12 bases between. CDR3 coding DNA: TGTGCCAGTAGCCTCTGGGAACCTAATTCACCCCTCCACTTT. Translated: CASSLWEPNSPLHF. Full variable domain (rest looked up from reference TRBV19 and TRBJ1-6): DGGITQSPKYLFRKEGQNVTLSCEQNLNHDAMYWYRQDPGQGLRLIYYSQIVNDFQKGDIAEGYSVSREKKESFPLTVTSAQKNPTAFYLCASSLWEPNSPLHFGNGTRLTVT.

As DNA, the CDR3 is TGTGCCAGCAGCCCAGGGGGCTACGGCTACACCTTC. Its protein is CASSPGGYGYTF. The chain couples TRBV2 to TRBJ1-2, with 8 bases lining up with TRBD1. J lost 8 bases, V lost 6 bases, and 5 bases had no gene match. Germline assignment: CDR1 SNHLY and CDR2 FYNNEI. The CDR3 contains 12 residues.

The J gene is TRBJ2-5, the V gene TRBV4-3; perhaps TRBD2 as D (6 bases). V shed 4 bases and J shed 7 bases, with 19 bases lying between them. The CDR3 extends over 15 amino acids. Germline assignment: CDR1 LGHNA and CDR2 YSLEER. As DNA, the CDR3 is TGCGCCAGCAGCCGAGGCATCGGGGGAGTTTGGACCCAGTACTTC. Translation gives CASSRGIGGVWTQYF.